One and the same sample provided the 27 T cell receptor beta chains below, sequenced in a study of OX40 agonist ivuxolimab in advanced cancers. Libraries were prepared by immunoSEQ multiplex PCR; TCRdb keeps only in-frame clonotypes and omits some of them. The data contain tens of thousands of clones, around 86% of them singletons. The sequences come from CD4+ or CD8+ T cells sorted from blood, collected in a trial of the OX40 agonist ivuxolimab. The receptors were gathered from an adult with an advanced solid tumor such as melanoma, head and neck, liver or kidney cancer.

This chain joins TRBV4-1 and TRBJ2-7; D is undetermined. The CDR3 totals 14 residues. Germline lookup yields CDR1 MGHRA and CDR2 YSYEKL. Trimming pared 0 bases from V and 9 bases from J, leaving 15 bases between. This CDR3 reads CASSQDGPGSRQYF. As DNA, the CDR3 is TGCGCCAGCAGCCAAGACGGACCAGGATCGCGGCAGTACTTC.

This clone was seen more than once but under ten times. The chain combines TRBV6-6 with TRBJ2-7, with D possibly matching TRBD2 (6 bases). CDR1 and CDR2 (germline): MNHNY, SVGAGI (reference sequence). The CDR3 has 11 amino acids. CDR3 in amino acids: CASGSTYEQYF. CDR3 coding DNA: TGTGCTAGCGGATCCACCTACGAGCAGTACTTC.

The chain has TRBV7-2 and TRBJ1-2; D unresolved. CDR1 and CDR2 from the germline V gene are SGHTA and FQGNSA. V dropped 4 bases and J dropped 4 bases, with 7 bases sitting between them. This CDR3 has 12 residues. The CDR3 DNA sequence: TGTGCCAGCAGCTCGGAATTCTATGGCTACACCTTC. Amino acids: CASSSEFYGYTF.

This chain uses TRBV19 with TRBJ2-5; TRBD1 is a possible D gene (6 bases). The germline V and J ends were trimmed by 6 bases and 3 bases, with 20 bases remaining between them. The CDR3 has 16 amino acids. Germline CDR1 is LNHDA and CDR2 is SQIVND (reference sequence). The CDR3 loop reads CASSLPTGTTEETQYF. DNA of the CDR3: TGTGCCAGTAGCCTCCCGACCGGGACAACAGAAGAGACCCAGTACTTC.

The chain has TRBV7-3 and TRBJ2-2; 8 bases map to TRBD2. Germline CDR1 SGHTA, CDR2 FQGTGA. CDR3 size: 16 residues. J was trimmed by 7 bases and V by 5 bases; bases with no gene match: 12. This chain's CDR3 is CASSAVAGIGIGELFF. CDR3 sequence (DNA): TGTGCCAGCAGCGCAGTAGCGGGAATTGGAATCGGGGAGCTGTTTTTT.

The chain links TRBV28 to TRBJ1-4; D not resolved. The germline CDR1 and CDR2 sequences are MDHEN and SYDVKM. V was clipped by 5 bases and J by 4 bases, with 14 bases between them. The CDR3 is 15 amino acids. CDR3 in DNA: TGTGCCAGCAGTACTACGAACCGGGGTAATGAAAAACTGTTTTTT. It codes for CASSTTNRGNEKLFF. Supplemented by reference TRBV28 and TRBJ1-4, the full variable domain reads DVKVTQSSRYLVKRTGEKVFLECVQDMDHENMFWYRQDPGLGLRLIYFSYDVKMKEKGDIPEGYSVSREKKERFSLILESASTNQTSMYLCASSTTNRGNEKLFFGSGTQLSVL.

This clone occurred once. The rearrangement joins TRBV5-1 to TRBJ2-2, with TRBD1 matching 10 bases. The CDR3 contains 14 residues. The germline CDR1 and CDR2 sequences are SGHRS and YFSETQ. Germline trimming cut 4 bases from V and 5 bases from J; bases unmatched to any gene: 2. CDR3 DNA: TGCGCCAGCAGCCGGACAGGGGGAACCGGGGAGCTGTTTTTT. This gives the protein CASSRTGGTGELFF. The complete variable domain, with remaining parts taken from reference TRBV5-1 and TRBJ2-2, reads KAGVTQTPRYLIKTRGQQVTLSCSPISGHRSVSWYQQTPGQGLQFLFEYFSETQRNKGNFPGRFSGRQFSNSRSEMNVSTLELGDSALYLCASSRTGGTGELFFGEGSRLTVL.

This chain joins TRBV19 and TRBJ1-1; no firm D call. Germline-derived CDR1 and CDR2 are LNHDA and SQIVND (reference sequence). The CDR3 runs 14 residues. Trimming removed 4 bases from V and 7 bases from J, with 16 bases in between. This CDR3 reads CASSKNANVNEAFF. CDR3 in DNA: TGTGCCAGTAGTAAGAACGCAAATGTGAATGAAGCTTTCTTT.

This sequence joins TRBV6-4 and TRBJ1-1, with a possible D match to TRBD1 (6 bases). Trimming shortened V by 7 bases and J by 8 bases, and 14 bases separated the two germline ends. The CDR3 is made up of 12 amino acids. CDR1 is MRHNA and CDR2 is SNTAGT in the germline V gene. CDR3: CASTRPGAEAFF. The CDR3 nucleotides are TGTGCCAGCACCAGACCAGGGGCGGAAGCTTTCTTT.

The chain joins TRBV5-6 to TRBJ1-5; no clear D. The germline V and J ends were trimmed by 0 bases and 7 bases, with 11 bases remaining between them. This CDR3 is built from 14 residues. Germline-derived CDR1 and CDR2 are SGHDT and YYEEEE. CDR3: CASSLGIESQPQHF. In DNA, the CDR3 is TGTGCCAGCAGCTTGGGTATTGAATCCCAGCCCCAGCATTTT.

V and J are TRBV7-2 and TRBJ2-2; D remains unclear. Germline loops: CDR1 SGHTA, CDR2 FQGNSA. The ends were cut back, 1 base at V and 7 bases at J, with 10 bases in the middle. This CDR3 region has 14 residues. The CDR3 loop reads CASSLEAVSGELFF. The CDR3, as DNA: TGTGCCAGCAGCTTAGAGGCTGTGAGCGGGGAGCTGTTTTTT.

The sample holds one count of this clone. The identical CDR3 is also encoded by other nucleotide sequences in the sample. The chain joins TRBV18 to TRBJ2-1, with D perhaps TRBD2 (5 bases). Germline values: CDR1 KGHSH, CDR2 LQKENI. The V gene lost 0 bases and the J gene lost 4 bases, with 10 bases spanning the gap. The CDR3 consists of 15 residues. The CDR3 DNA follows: TGTGCCAGCTCACCACCTGGACTTACGTACAATGAGCAGTTCTTC. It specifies CASSPPGLTYNEQFF.

The CDR3 DNA is TGCGCCAGCAGCTTGGCGGGAGGGGCCTACGAGCAGTACTTC. Its protein is CASSLAGGAYEQYF. The chain is built from TRBV5-1 and TRBJ2-7; 8 bases fit TRBD2. Per germline, CDR1 SGHRS and CDR2 YFSETQ. J gave up 2 bases and V 0 bases, and 1 base lay outside the gene matches. CDR3 length: 14 amino acids.

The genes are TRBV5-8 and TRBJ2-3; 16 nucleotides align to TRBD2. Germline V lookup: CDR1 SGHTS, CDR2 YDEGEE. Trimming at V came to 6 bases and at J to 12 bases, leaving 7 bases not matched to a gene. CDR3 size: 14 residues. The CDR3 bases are TGTGCCAGCAACAAAGGGACTAGCGGGAGGGCACAGTATTTT. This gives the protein CASNKGTSGRAQYF.

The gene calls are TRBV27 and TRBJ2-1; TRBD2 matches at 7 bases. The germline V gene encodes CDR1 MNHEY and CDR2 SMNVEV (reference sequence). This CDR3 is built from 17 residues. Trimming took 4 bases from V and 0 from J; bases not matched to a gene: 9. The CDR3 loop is CASSSLWRESSYNEQFF. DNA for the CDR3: TGTGCCAGCAGTTCCCTATGGCGGGAGAGCTCCTACAATGAGCAGTTCTTC.

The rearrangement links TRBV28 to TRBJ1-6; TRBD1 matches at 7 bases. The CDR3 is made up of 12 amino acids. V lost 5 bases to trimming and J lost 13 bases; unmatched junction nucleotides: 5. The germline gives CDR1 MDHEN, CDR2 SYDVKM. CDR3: CASSDQGDPLHF. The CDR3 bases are TGTGCCAGCAGTGATCAGGGGGACCCCCTCCACTTT.

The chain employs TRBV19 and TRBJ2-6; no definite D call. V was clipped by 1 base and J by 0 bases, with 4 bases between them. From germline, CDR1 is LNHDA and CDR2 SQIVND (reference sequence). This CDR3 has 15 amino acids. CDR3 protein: CASSIGASGANVLTF. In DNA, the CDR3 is TGTGCCAGTAGTATAGGGGCCTCTGGGGCCAACGTCCTGACTTTC.

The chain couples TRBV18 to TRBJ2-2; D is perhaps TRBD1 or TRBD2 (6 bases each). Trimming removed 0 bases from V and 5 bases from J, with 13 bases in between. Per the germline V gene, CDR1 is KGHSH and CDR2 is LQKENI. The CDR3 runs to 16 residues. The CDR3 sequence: CASSPPGGQQTGELFF. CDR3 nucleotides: TGTGCCAGCTCACCACCTGGGGGGCAGCAGACCGGGGAGCTGTTTTTT.

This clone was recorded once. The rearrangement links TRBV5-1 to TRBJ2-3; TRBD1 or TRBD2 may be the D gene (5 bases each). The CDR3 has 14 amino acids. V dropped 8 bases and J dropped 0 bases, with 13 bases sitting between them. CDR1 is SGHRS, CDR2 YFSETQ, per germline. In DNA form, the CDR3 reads TGCGCCAGTGGCCGGGACGGTAGCACAGATACGCAGTATTTT. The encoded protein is CASGRDGSTDTQYF. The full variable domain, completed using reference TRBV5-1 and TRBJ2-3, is KAGVTQTPRYLIKTRGQQVTLSCSPISGHRSVSWYQQTPGQGLQFLFEYFSETQRNKGNFPGRFSGRQFSNSRSEMNVSTLELGDSALYLCASGRDGSTDTQYFGPGTRLTVL.

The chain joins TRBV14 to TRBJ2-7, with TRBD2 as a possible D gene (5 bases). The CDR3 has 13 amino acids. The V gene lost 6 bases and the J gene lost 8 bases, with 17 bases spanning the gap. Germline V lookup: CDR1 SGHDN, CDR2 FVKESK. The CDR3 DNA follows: TGTGCCAGCAGATTTTCTAGCACAAGTAAGCAGTACTTC. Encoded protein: CASRFSSTSKQYF.

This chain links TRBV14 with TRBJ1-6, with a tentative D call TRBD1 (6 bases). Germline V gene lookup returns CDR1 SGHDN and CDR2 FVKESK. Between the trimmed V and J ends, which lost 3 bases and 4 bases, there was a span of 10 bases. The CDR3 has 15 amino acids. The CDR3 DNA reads TGTGCCAGCAGCCATTCAGGGGTATATAATTCACCCCTCCACTTT. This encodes CASSHSGVYNSPLHF.

The CDR3 DNA reads TGTGCCAGCAGCTTGGAGGCCTCCGAGCAGTACTTC. Translated: CASSLEASEQYF. V usage is TRBV5-5 and J usage is TRBJ2-7; D is unresolved. Deletions cut 0 bases from V and 6 bases from J, with 7 bases between. The CDR3 length is 12 residues. Germline CDR1 and CDR2: SGHKS and YYEKEE (reference sequence).

The CDR3 loop is CASSPRTGLQGWPQHF. Written as DNA, the CDR3 is TGTGCCAGTAGTCCCCGGACAGGGCTCCAGGGATGGCCCCAGCATTTT. The chain uses TRBV19 and TRBJ1-5; 8 bases fit TRBD1. V lost 5 bases to trimming and J lost 9 bases; unmatched junction nucleotides: 15. Germline-derived CDR1 and CDR2 are LNHDA and SQIVND (reference sequence). This CDR3 comprises 16 residues.

CDR3 amino acids: CATRQGAVAGELFF. The DNA of the CDR3 is TGTGCCACCCGACAGGGGGCAGTGGCCGGGGAGCTGTTTTTT. The rearrangement joins TRBV15 to TRBJ2-2; 10 positions match TRBD1. Germline V gene lookup returns CDR1 LNHNV and CDR2 YYDKDF (reference sequence). The CDR3 has 14 amino acids. Trimming cost V 8 bases and J 6 bases; bases outside gene matches: 6.

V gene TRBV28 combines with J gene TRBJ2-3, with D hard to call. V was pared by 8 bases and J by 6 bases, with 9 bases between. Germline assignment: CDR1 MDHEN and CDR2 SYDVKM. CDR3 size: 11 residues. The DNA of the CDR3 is TGTGCCAGCCGCCATGAGGATACGCAGTATTTT. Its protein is CASRHEDTQYF. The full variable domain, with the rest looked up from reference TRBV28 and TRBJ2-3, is DVKVTQSSRYLVKRTGEKVFLECVQDMDHENMFWYRQDPGLGLRLIYFSYDVKMKEKGDIPEGYSVSREKKERFSLILESASTNQTSMYLCASRHEDTQYFGPGTRLTVL.

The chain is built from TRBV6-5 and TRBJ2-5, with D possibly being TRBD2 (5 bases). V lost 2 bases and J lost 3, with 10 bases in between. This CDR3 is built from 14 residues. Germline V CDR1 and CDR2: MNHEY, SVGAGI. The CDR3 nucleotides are TGTGCCAGCAGTTACATTGGAGGAGAAGAGACCCAGTACTTC. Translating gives CASSYIGGEETQYF.

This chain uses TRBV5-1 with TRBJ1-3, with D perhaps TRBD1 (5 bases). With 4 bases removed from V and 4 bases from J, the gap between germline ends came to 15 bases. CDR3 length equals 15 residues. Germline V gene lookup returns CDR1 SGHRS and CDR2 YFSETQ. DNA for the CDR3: TGCGCCAGCAGCGCCCTCCCAGGACAAGGAAACACCATATATTTT. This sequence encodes CASSALPGQGNTIYF.